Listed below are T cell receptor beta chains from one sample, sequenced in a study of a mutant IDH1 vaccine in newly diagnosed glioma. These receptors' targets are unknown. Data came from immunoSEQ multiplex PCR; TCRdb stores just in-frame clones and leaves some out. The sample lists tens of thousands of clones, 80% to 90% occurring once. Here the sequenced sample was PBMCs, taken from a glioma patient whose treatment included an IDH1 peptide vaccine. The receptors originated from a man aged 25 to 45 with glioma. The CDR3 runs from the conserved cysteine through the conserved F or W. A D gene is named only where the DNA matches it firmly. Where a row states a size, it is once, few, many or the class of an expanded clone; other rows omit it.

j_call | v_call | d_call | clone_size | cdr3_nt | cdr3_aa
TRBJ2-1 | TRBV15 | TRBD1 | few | TGTGCCACCAGCCCACGCCTGAGGGCAGGGGGTGAGCAGTTCTTC | CATSPRLRAGGEQFF
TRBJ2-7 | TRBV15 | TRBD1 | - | TGTGCCACCAGCAGATATGGGACAGGGGGGTCCTACGAGCAGTACTTC | CATSRYGTGGSYEQYF
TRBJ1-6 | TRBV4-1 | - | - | TGCGCCAGCAGCCAAGATATAGGGCTCTATAATTCACCCCTCCACTTT | CASSQDIGLYNSPLHF
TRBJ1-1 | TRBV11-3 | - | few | TGTGCCAGCAGCTTTCAGGGGAACACTGAAGCTTTCTTT | CASSFQGNTEAFF
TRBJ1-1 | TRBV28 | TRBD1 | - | TGTGCCAGCCCGGGACAGGGAAGGAACACTGAAGCTTTCTTT | CASPGQGRNTEAFF
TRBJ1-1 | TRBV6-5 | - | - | TGTGCCAGCAGTACCAATGGGGACCCCAAAGACGAAGCTTTCTTT | CASSTNGDPKDEAFF
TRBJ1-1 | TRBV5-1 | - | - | TGCGCCAGCAGCTTGAACTACCCGGCTGGGGCTTTCTTT | CASSLNYPAGAFF
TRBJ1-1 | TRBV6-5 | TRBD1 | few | TGTGCCAGCAGTTTAGACAGGGTGAACACTGAAGCTTTCTTT | CASSLDRVNTEAFF
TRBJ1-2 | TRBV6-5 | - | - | TGTGCCAGCAATCAGGAGGGGAATAACTATGGCTACACCTTC | CASNQEGNNYGYTF
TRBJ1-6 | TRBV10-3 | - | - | TGTGCCATCAGTGGGACGGCACTGGGGATGAATTCACCCCTCCACTTT | CAISGTALGMNSPLHF
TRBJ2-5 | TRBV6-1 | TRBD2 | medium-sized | TGTGCCAGCAGTGAACTAGCGGGGGGGCAAGAGACCCAGTACTTC | CASSELAGGQETQYF
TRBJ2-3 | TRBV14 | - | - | TGTGCCAGCAGCCAAGCTAGGGCTTTCACAGATACGCAGTATTTT | CASSQARAFTDTQYF
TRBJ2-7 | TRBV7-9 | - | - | TGTGCCAGCAGCTTAGTCCCAGAGAGCTCCTACGAGCAGTACTTC | CASSLVPESSYEQYF
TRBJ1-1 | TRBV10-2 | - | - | TGCGCCAGCAGCCCATGGGGCGGGGCAGTCGGCACTGAAGCTTTCTTT | CASSPWGGAVGTEAFF
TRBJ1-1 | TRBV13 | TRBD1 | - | TGTGCCAGCAGCAGGGGGACAGGATGGACGGCTTTCTTT | CASSRGTGWTAFF
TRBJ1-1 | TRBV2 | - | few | TGTGCCAAACAGGCGGCTGGGGGCACTGAAGCTTTCTTT | CAKQAAGGTEAFF
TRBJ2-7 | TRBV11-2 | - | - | TGTGCCAGCAGCTGGGGTAAGCTGCGGGAGCAGTACTTC | CASSWGKLREQYF
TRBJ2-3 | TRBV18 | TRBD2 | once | TGTGCCAGCTCAGCCCTACTAGCGGGGGCCCTCACAGATACGCAGTATTTT | CASSALLAGALTDTQYF
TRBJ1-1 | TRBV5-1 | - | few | TGCGCCAGCAGCCATTCAGGCACTGAAGCTTTCTTT | CASSHSGTEAFF
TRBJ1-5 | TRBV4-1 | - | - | TGCGCCAGCAGCCAAGGACGGGCGGGGTTGGGTGGCAATCAGCCCCAGCATTTT | CASSQGRAGLGGNQPQHF
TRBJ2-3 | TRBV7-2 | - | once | TGTGCCAGCAGCTTAGAAGGGACTACGCAGTATTTT | CASSLEGTTQYF
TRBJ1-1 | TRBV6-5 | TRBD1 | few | TGTGCCAGCAGGGACAGGGGAAACACTGAAGCTTTCTTT | CASRDRGNTEAFF
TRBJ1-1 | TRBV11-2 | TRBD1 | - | TGTGCCAGCAGCCCTTTAGGGCAGGGGGCTGCTGAAGCTTTCTTT | CASSPLGQGAAEAFF
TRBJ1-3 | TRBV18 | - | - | TGTGCCAGCTCACCACAGAACTCTGGAAACACCATATATTTT | CASSPQNSGNTIYF